One and the same sample provided the 8 T cell receptor beta chains below, sequenced in a study of T cells after somatic rescue of genetic block. The data were produced by immunoSEQ multiplex PCR, yet TCRdb's version contains in-frame clones alone and is incomplete. The data hold approximately 78,000 clones, with roughly 90% observed a single time. Material: peripheral blood mononuclear cells (PBMCs). The receptors derive from a man in his thirties or forties.

V gene TRBV18 combines with J gene TRBJ2-5, with D hard to call. V was cut by 3 bases and J by 3 bases, with 11 bases left in between. The CDR3 is 14 residues long. Per germline, CDR1 KGHSH and CDR2 LQKENI. CDR3 loop: CASSPLGGEETQYF. CDR3 sequence (DNA): TGTGCCAGCTCACCTTTAGGCGGAGAAGAGACCCAGTACTTC.

The rearrangement links TRBV7-9 to TRBJ1-4; 8 bases align to TRBD1. The CDR3 runs 15 residues. Germline lookup yields CDR1 SEHNR and CDR2 FQNEAQ (reference sequence). Trimming at V came to 2 bases and at J to 7 bases, leaving 6 bases not matched to a gene. The CDR3 DNA reads TGTGCCAGCAGCTTAACCACAGGGGGATCTGAAAAACTGTTTTTT. Amino acid sequence: CASSLTTGGSEKLFF.

The sample holds a few counts of this clone. The rearrangement links TRBV7-9 to TRBJ2-5; D perhaps matches TRBD1 (6 bases). This CDR3 region has 15 residues. Germline V CDR1 and CDR2: SEHNR, FQNEAQ (reference sequence). V lost 6 bases, J lost 4 bases, and 18 bases lay in between. CDR3 amino acids: CASRPDRLHGETQYF. The CDR3 region has the DNA TGTGCCAGCAGACCAGACAGGCTCCATGGAGAGACCCAGTACTTC.

The J gene is TRBJ1-1, the V gene TRBV6-1, with 7 nucleotides matching TRBD1. This CDR3 has 15 residues. V was clipped by 6 bases and J by 1 base; unmatched bases: 8. Germline CDR1 reads MNHNS; CDR2 reads SASEGT. CDR3 coding DNA: TGTGCCAGCAGGGCGGGGGACAGTAAGAACACTGAAGCTTTCTTT. Protein sequence: CASRAGDSKNTEAFF.

This chain connects TRBV5-1 to TRBJ2-4; 8 bases align to TRBD1. V was pared by 0 bases and J by 6 bases, with 5 bases of the junction left unmatched. There are 15 residues in the CDR3. CDR1 is SGHRS, CDR2 YFSETQ, per germline. The CDR3 loop reads CASSLEDRVTNIQYF. DNA for the CDR3: TGCGCCAGCAGCTTGGAGGACAGGGTGACAAACATTCAGTACTTC.

The chain links TRBV14 to TRBJ1-1; TRBD1 matches 8 bases. CDR1 and CDR2 (germline): SGHDN, FVKESK. The CDR3 is made up of 14 amino acids. The J segment lost 7 bases and the V segment lost 3 bases, leaving 7 bases of the junction unmatched. CDR3 region: CASSQRLGTGEAFF. The CDR3, as DNA: TGTGCCAGCAGCCAGAGACTAGGGACAGGTGAAGCTTTCTTT.

V gene TRBV29-1 combines with J gene TRBJ2-7; the D call may be TRBD1 or TRBD2 (5 bases each). Germline-derived CDR1 and CDR2 are SQVTM and ANQGSEA. CDR3 length: 16 amino acids. The V gene lost 4 bases and the J gene lost 2 bases, with 21 bases spanning the gap. The CDR3 DNA reads TGCAGCGTTGGGGGGTTAAGTAGCAGGCCCCCCTACGAGCAGTACTTC. Translated: CSVGGLSSRPPYEQYF.

The genes are TRBV4-1 and TRBJ2-2, with D unresolved. The V gene lost 0 bases and the J gene lost 6 bases, with 8 bases spanning the gap. The CDR3 consists of 14 residues. The V gene's germline CDR1 is MGHRA and CDR2 YSYEKL. The CDR3 coding sequence is TGCGCCAGCAGCCAAGAGTCAAATTCCGGGGAGCTGTTTTTT. Translation gives CASSQESNSGELFF.